This TCR beta chain was identified in a study of blood T cell repertoires in COVID-19 (dated by TCRdb to about 2020). About the study as a whole: Collaborator samples came from the United States, Italy and Spain and covered acute and convalescent phases of COVID-19. The material from the prospective study consisted of cDNA or gDNA derived from T cells, B-cell-depleted T cells, or PBMCs. Subjects who had been exposed to COVID-19, were actively infected with it, or had recovered from it provided the deeply sampled blood TCRbeta repertoires that made up the dataset. The repertoires were made available in a free public database intended to serve as a resource for research on the immune response to SARS-CoV-2. The samples were drawn from the first 160 participants of the ongoing ImmuneRACE study and from under 1,500 subjects provided by 6 global collaborators. Sample metadata almost always included a de-identified subject ID, COVID-19 status, age in years and sex. Where HLA class I and class II types were available, the types were taken from metadata supplied by the sample provider, not from assay-based typing.

In the prospective study, participants were 18 to 89 years old, resided in fewer than 25 geographic areas of the United States, and were enrolled through a virtual design. To assign participants to cohorts, the prospective study relied on clinical history that participants themselves reported in a screening survey and a study questionnaire. For ImmuneRACE Cohort 3, a participant was defined as recovered based on two consecutive negative NP/OP PCR tests, clearance by a healthcare professional, or resolution of symptoms. Each participant in the prospective study had whole blood, serum and a nasopharyngeal or oropharyngeal swab collected by mobile phlebotomists. Participants in the prospective study had the option to provide additional blood draws and questionnaires over an approximately 2-month period. Before DNA extraction, blood samples from the prospective study were shipped at room temperature or frozen.

Study-level results and caveats: The amount of clinical and demographic metadata varied by source and participant and was provided uncurated.

As regards this clone: Its antigen is currently not known. No base-level quality is on record; no much larger clone is a single base apart.

The immunoSEQ Assay, a bias-controlled multiplex PCR, was used to amplify TCRbeta CDR3 regions from genomic DNA. Regarding the original processing steps: Within the assay, amplification of reference gene primers was used to estimate how many nucleated cells each sample contained. Sequence reads were collapsed and filtered to measure the absolute abundance of every unique TCRbeta CDR3 rearrangement. For each sample, productive Simpson clonality was calculated as the square root of Simpson's diversity index over productive rearrangements. TCRdb re-hosts the immuneACCESS table, in-frame sequences only. Its copies lack some clones; in the studies checked, an unresolved V gene accounts for under half of them, and the cause for the rest is not known. The V and J calls and the clone size are those of that table, but D and trimming were determined from the DNA. The sample includes 250,000 to 350,000 clones, with around nine tenths observed a single time. 2% to 3% of the sample is held by the ten biggest clonotypes.

CDR1 and CDR2 are read off the germline V gene as MNHEY and SVGAGI. The CDR3 has 14 amino acids, counting the end cysteine and phenylalanine. The only DNA kept is the CDR3, 42 bases in frame from the first base. V and J are truncated by 2 bases and 0 bases respectively, leaving an intervening sequence of 7 bases. This clonotype originated in a man in his 60s who had recovered from COVID-19. The chain is encoded by TRBV6-5 joined to TRBJ1-2; the D gene lacks a confident call. Sequenced: PBMCs or T cells enriched from blood (not recorded which). The nucleotides read TGTGCCAGCAGTTACGGCGGGACTAACTATGGCTACACCTTC. This gives the protein CASSYGGTNYGYTF.